The clone carrying this TCR beta chain was observed once. What it binds is not known. This CDR3 contains 14 residues. V was clipped by 4 bases and J by 0 bases, with 7 bases between them. Germline V gives CDR1 SGHRS, CDR2 YFSETQ. The data were obtained in a study of CD4 T cells in relation to SARS-CoV-2 and coronaviruses. Study-level points and caveats: Each donor contributed either pre-pandemic or post-infection samples, not both.

Profiled with immunoSEQ multiplex PCR; TCRdb holds only in-frame clones, not every one. Of about 40,000 clones detected, roughly 80% appear once; the ten largest clones hold 6.6%. CD4 enrichment then naive enrichment separated naive from memory CD4+ cells. This TCR was recovered from an adult with COVID-19. The rearrangement links TRBV5-1 to TRBJ2-2; D gene ambiguous. Sequencing was done on a sample of naive CD4+ T cells from PBMCs, cultured in vitro. Documented subset: naive CD4+ T cells isolated by negative enrichment. Here the CDR3 reads CASSNTPNTGELFF. For the CDR3, the DNA is TGCGCCAGCAGCAATACCCCGAACACCGGGGAGCTGTTTTTT.